The 2 T cell receptor beta chains presented below share a single source sample, sequenced in a study of cytomegalovirus exposure and HLA in healthy donors. Both 60 Vbeta primers and 13 Jbeta primers went into the PCR. TCRdb's copy holds only in-frame clones and misses some; the assay was immunoSEQ multiplex PCR. This sample yields approximately 180,000 clones, of which approximately 78% are seen a single time; about 2.5% belongs to the top ten. Sequencing used PBMCs. These receptors all stem from a human donor in good health.

The V call is TRBV6-1, the J call TRBJ1-2; D is unclear. This CDR3 contains 14 residues. Germline V gene lookup returns CDR1 MNHNS and CDR2 SASEGT. Trimming took off 1 base at V and 4 bases at J, with 10 bases between the two ends. DNA for the CDR3: TGTGCCAGCAGTGAAGTGGGCGCGACCTATGGCTACACCTTC. As protein: CASSEVGATYGYTF.

This clone came up a few times. Other DNA sequences in the sample encode the same CDR3. The chain employs TRBV7-9 and TRBJ2-3; D possibly corresponds to TRBD2 (7 bases). V lost 0 bases and J 3 bases, leaving 10 bases between the germline ends. Per the germline V gene, CDR1 is SEHNR and CDR2 is FQNEAQ (reference sequence). The CDR3 totals 15 residues. The CDR3 region has the DNA TGTGCCAGCAGCTTAGCGGGGGGGCGAACAGATACGCAGTATTTT. Protein: CASSLAGGRTDTQYF.